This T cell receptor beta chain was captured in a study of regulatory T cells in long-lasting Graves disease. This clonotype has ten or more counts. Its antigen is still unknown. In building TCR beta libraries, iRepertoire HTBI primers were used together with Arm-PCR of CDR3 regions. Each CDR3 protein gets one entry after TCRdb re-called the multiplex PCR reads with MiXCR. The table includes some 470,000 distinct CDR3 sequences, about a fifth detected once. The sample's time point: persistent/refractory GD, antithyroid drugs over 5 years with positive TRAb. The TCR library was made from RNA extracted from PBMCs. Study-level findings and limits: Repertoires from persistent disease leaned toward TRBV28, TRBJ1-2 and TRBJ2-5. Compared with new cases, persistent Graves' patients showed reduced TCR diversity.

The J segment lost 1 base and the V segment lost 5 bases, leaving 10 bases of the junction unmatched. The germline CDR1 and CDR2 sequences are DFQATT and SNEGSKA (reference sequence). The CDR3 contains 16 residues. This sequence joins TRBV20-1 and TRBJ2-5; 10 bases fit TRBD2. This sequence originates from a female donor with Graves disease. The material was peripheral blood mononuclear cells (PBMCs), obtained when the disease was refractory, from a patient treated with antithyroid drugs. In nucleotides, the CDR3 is TGCAGTGCTCAGAGGGGTAGCGGGGGGCTCCAAGAGACCCAGTACTTC. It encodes CSAQRGSGGLQETQYF.